This T cell receptor beta chain was captured by sequencing in a study of cytotoxic CD8 clonotypes in ibrutinib-treated CLL. Across the whole study: Patients attained approximately 24 partial and 2 complete responses; at median around 68 months, roughly 15 remained remitted while around twelve progressed.

Profiling relied on immunoSEQ multiplex PCR, and the TCRdb table lists in-frame clones only, not all of them. The top ten clones hold about 6% of a sample with fewer than 300,000 clones, approximately 79% of them seen once. The V and J ends lost 3 bases and 2 bases, in that order; junction bases with no gene match: 4. The V gene's germline CDR1 is SGHRS and CDR2 YFSETQ. This CDR3 comprises 15 residues. Comments on this clone: Its antigen remains unidentified.

Points from the study as a whole: Baseline clonality, higher than in age-matched healthy donors, tracked circulating CD8+ T-cell counts. Clonality went higher at ibrutinib response and then dropped back toward baseline at progression. Sampling schedules were unmatched across sustained-remission and progressing patients.

This receptor was obtained from a human donor with chronic lymphocytic leukemia. Sample: PBMCs, taken at disease progression, from a patient treated with ibrutinib. The chain recombines TRBV5-1 with TRBJ2-7, with 11 bases matching TRBD2. CDR3 sequence reads: CASSWASGGTYEQYF. DNA for the CDR3: TGCGCCAGCAGCTGGGCTAGCGGGGGGACCTACGAGCAGTACTTC. The whole variable domain, filled in from reference TRBV5-1 and TRBJ2-7, reads KAGVTQTPRYLIKTRGQQVTLSCSPISGHRSVSWYQQTPGQGLQFLFEYFSETQRNKGNFPGRFSGRQFSNSRSEMNVSTLELGDSALYLCASSWASGGTYEQYFGPGTRLTVT.